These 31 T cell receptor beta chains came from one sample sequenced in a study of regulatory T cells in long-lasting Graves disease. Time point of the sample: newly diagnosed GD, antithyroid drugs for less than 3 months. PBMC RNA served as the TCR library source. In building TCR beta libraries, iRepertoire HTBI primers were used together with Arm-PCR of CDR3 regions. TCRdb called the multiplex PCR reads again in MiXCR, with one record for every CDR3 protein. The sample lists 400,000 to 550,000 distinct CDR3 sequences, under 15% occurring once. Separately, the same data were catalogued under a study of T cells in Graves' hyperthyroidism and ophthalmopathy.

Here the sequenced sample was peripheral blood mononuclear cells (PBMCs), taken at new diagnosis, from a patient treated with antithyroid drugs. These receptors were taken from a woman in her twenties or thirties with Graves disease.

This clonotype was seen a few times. In DNA form, the CDR3 reads TGTGCCAGCAGCTTACCCTCAGGAGACCATGAGCAGTTCTTC. Protein product: CASSLPSGDHEQFF. V gene TRBV9 combines with J gene TRBJ2-1; no firm D call. This CDR3 region has 14 residues. Per germline, CDR1 SGDLS and CDR2 YYNGEE. Trimming cost V 4 bases and J 8 bases, with 16 bases left between them.

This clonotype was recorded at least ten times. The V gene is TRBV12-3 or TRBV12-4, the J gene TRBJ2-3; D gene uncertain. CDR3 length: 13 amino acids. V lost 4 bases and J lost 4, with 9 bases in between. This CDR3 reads CASSSAPPDTQYF. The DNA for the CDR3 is TGTGCCAGCAGTTCGGCCCCGCCAGATACGCAGTATTTT.

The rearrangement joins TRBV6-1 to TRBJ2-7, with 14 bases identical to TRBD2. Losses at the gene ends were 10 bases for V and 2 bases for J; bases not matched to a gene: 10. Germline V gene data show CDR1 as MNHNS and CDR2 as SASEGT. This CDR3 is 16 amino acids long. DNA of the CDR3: TGTGCCACCAGGTCCCGGACTAGCGGGAGGCCCTACGAGCAGTACTTC. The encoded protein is CATRSRTSGRPYEQYF.

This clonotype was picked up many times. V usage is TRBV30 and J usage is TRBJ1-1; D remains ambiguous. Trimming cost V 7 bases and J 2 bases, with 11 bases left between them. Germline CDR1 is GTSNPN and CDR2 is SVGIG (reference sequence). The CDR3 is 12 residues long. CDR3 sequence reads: CASYLGNTEAFF. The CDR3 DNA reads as TGTGCCTCATATTTGGGTAACACTGAAGCTTTCTTT.

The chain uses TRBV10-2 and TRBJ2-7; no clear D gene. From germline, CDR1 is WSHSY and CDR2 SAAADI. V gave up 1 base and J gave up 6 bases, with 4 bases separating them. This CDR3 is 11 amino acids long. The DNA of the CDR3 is TGCGCCAGCAGTGAGTGGGGCGAGCAGTACTTC. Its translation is CASSEWGEQYF.

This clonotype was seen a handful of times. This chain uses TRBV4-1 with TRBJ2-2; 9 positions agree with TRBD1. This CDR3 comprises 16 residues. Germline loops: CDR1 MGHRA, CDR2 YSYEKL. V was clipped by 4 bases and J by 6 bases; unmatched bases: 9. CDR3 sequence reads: CASSPVGQGWAGELFF. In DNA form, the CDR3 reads TGCGCCAGCAGCCCCGTGGGACAGGGATGGGCCGGGGAGCTGTTTTTT.

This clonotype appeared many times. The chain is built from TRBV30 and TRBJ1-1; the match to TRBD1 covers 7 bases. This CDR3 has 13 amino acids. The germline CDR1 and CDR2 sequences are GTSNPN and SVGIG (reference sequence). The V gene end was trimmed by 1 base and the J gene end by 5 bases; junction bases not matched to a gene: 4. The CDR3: CAWSGTGATEAFF. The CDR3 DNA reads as TGTGCCTGGAGTGGAACAGGGGCGACTGAAGCTTTCTTT.

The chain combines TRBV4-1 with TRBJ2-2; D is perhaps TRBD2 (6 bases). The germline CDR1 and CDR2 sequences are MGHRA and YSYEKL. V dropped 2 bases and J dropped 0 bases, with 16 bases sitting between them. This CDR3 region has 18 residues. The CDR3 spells CASSQRAPGLANTGELFF. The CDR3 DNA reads TGCGCCAGCAGCCAAAGGGCGCCGGGACTCGCGAACACCGGGGAGCTGTTTTTT.

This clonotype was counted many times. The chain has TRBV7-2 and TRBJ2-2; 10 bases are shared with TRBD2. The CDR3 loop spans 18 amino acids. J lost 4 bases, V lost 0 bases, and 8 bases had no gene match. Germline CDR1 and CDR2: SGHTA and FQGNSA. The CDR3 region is CASSLARLAGDVTGELFF. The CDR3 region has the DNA TGTGCCAGCAGCTTAGCTCGCCTAGCGGGAGATGTCACCGGGGAGCTGTTTTTT.

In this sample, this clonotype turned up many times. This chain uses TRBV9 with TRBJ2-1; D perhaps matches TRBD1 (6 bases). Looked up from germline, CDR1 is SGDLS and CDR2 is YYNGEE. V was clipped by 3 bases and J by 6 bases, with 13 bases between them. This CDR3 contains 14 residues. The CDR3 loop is CASSEMVTGNEQFF. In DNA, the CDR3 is TGTGCCAGCAGCGAGATGGTGACAGGCAATGAGCAGTTCTTC.

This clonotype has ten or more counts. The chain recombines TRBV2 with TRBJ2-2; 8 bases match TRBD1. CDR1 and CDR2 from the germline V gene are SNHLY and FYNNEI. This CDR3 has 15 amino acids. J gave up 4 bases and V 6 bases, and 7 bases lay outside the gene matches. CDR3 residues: CASSTGQVGTGELFF. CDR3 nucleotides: TGTGCCAGCAGCACGGGACAGGTGGGCACCGGGGAGCTGTTTTTT. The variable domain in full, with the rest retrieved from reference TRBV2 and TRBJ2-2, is EPEVTQTPSHQVTQMGQEVILRCVPISNHLYFYWYRQILGQKVEFLVSFYNNEISEKSEIFDDQFSVERPDGSNFTLKIRSTKLEDSAMYFCASSTGQVGTGELFFGEGSRLTVL.

Here the CDR3 reads CASSVSGAGSSPLHF. CDR3 nucleotide sequence: TGTGCCAGCAGCGTAAGTGGGGCAGGGAGTTCACCCCTCCACTTT. This chain links TRBV9 with TRBJ1-6; tentatively, D is TRBD1 (5 bases). Germline-derived CDR1 and CDR2 are SGDLS and YYNGEE. The CDR3 covers 15 residues. V shed 1 base and J shed 9 bases, with 14 bases lying between them.

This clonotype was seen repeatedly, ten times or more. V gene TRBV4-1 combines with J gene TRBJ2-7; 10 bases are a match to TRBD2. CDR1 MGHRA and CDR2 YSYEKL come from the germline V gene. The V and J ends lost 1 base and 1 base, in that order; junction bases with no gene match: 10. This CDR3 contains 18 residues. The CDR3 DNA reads TGCGCCAGCAGCCAAGTGCGGGTTGCTAGCGGGAGTTCCTACGAGCAGTACTTC. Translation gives CASSQVRVASGSSYEQYF.

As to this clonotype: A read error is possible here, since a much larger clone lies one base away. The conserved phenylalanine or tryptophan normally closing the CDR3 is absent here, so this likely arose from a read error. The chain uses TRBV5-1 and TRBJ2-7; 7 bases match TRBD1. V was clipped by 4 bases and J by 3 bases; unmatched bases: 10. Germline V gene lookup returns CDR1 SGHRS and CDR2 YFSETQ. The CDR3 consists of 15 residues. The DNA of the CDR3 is TGCGCCAGCAGCGCCGGGGACAGATGGGACTACGAGCAGTACTCC. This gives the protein CASSAGDRWDYEQYS.

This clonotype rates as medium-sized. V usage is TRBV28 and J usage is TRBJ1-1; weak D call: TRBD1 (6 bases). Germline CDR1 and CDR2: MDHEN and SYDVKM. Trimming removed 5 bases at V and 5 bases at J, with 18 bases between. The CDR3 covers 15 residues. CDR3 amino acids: CASSPVFRGRTEAFF. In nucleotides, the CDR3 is TGTGCCAGCAGTCCAGTGTTCAGGGGTCGGACTGAAGCTTTCTTT.

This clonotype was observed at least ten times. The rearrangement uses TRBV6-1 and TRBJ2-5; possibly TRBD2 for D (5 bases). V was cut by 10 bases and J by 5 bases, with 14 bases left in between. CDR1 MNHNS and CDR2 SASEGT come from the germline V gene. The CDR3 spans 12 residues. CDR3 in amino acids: CATEGLGETQYF. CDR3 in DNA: TGTGCCACCGAGGGCCTAGGGGAGACCCAGTACTTC.

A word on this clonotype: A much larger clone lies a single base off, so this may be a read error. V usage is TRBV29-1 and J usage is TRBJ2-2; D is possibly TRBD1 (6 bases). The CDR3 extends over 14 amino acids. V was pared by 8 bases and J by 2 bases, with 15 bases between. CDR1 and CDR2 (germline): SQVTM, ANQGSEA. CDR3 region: CSSSGTTNTGELFF. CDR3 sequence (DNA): TGCAGCTCCTCCGGGACAACCAACACCGGGGAGCTGTTTTTT.

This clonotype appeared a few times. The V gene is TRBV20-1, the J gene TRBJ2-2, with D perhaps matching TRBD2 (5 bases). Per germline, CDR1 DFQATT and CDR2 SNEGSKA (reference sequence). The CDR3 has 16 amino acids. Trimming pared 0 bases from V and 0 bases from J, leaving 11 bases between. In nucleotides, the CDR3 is TGCAGTGCTAGAGATCCGAAGCGGACGAACACCGGGGAGCTGTTTTTT. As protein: CSARDPKRTNTGELFF.

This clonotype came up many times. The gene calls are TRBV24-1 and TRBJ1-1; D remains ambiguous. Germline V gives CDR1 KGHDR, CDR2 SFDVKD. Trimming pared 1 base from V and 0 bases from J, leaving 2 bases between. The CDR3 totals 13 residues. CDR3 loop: CATSDFLNTEAFF. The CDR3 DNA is TGTGCCACCAGTGATTTTCTGAACACTGAAGCTTTCTTT.

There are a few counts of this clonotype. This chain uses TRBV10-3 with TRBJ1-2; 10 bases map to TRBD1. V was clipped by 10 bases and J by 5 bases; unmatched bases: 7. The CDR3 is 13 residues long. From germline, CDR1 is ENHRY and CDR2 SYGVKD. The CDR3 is CASLDRGLYGYTF. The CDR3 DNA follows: TGTGCCAGCTTGGACAGGGGGTTATATGGCTACACCTTC.

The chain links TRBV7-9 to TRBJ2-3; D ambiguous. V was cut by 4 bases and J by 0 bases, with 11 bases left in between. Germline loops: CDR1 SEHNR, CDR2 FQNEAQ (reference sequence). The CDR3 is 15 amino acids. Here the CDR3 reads CASSSYKTSTDTQYF. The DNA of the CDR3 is TGTGCCAGCAGCTCGTACAAGACTAGCACAGATACGCAGTATTTT.

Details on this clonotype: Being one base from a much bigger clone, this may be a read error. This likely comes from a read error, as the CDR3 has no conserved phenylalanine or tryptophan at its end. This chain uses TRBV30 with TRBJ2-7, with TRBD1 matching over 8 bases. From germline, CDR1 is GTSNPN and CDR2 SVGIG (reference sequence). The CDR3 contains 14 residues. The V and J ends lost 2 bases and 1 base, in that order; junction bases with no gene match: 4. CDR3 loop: CAWSTGGLSYEQYL. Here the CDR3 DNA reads TGTGCCTGGAGTACAGGGGGGCTGTCCTACGAGCAGTACCTC.

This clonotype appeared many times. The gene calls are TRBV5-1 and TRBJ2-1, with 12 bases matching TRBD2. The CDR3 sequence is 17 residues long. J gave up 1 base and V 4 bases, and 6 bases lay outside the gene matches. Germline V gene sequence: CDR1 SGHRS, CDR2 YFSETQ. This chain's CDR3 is CASSPRLAGESYNEQFF. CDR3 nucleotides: TGCGCCAGCAGCCCACGACTAGCGGGAGAATCCTACAATGAGCAGTTCTTC. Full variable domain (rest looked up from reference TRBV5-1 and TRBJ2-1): KAGVTQTPRYLIKTRGQQVTLSCSPISGHRSVSWYQQTPGQGLQFLFEYFSETQRNKGNFPGRFSGRQFSNSRSEMNVSTLELGDSALYLCASSPRLAGESYNEQFFGPGTRLTVL.

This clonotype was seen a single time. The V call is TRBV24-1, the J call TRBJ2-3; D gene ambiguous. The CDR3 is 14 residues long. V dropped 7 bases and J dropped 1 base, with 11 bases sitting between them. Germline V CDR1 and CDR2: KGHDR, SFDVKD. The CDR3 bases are TGTGCCACCAGCGTGCCCTCAGGCACAGATACGCAGTATTTT. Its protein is CATSVPSGTDTQYF.

CDR3 DNA sequence: TGCAGTGCTAGAGATGAGGCGCTAGCGGTCTCCTACAATGAGCAGTTCTTC. Translation gives CSARDEALAVSYNEQFF. The chain is built from TRBV20-1 and TRBJ2-1; 7 bases agree with TRBD2. CDR3 length equals 17 residues. J lost 0 bases, V lost 0 bases, and 8 bases had no gene match. Germline CDR1 and CDR2: DFQATT and SNEGSKA (reference sequence).

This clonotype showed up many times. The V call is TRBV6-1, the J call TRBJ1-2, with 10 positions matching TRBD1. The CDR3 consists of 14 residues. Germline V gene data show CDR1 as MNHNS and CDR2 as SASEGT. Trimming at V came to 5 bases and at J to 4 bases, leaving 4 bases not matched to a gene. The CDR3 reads CASSPRTGGYGYTF. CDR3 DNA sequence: TGTGCCAGCAGTCCCCGGACAGGGGGCTATGGCTACACCTTC.

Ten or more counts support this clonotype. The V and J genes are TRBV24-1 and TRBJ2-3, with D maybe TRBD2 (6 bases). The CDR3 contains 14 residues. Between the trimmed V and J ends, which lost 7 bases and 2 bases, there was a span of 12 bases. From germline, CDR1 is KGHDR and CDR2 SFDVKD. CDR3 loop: CATRSGGNTDTQYF. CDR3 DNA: TGTGCCACCAGATCTGGAGGGAACACAGATACGCAGTATTTT.

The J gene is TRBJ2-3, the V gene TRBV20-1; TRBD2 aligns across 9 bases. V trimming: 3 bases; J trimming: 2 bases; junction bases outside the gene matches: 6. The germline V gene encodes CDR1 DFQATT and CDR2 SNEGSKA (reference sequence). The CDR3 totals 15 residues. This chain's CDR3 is CSARDVAGDTDTQYF. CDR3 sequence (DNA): TGCAGTGCTAGGGATGTAGCGGGAGACACAGATACGCAGTATTTT.

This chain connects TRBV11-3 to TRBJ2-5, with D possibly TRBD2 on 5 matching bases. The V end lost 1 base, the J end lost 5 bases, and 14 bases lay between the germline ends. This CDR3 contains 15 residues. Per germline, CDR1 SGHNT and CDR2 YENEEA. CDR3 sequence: CASSLGGSRRETQYF. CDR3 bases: TGTGCCAGCAGCTTAGGAGGGTCCCGAAGGGAGACCCAGTACTTC.

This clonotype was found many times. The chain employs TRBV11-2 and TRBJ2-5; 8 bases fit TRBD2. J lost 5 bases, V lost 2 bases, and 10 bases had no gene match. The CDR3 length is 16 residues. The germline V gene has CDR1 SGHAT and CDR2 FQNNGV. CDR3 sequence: CASSLRSGRVPETQYF. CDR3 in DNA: TGTGCCAGCAGCTTACGGAGCGGGAGAGTTCCTGAGACCCAGTACTTC.

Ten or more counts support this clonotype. Written as DNA, the CDR3 is TGTGCCAGCAGCTTACTAGCGGGAGATACCTACAATGAGCAGTTCTTC. It is translated as CASSLLAGDTYNEQFF. This sequence joins TRBV7-8 and TRBJ2-1; TRBD2 matches at 10 bases. Trimming removed 2 bases from V and 2 bases from J; junction bases left unmatched: 3. The CDR3 extends over 16 amino acids. The germline V gene has CDR1 SGHVS and CDR2 FQNEAQ.